This T cell receptor (beta chain) emerged from a study of blood T cell repertoires in COVID-19. Original handling: Reference gene primer amplification gave estimated nucleated cell counts. Clones were read by immunoSEQ multiplex PCR, and TCRdb kept only the in-frame ones, dropping some. The D gene and trimming were derived from the DNA, and the V and J assignments and clone size from that table. The table shows about 310,000 clones, with approximately 86% occurring only once. Per germline, CDR1 SNHLY and CDR2 FYNNEI. V dropped 6 bases and J dropped 1 base, with 10 bases sitting between them. The CDR3 totals 13 residues. Remarks on this clone: The sample contains more than one DNA sequence encoding this CDR3.

This rearrangement joins TRBV2 to TRBJ2-7, with D possibly TRBD1 on 6 matching bases. This TCR was sampled from a woman between 18 and 30 years old who had recovered from COVID-19. Input material: PBMCs or T cells enriched from blood (not recorded which). CDR3: CASSPQGSYEQYF. For the CDR3, the DNA is TGTGCCAGCAGCCCACAGGGTTCCTACGAGCAGTACTTC.